Below are 32 T cell receptor beta chains sequenced from a single sample in a study of blood T cell repertoires in COVID-19. The protocol was immunoSEQ multiplex PCR, while the TCRdb copy is restricted to in-frame clones and leaves out a portion. The table has 90,000 to 140,000 clones, roughly 76% seen once. The sample taken for sequencing was peripheral blood. These receptors came from a woman in her seventies with acute or convalescent COVID-19.

This rearrangement joins TRBV2 to TRBJ1-5, with 7 bases fitting TRBD1. V lost 6 bases and J lost 3; bases outside the gene matches: 5. The germline gives CDR1 SNHLY, CDR2 FYNNEI. The CDR3 covers 14 residues. This CDR3 reads CASSAGTVNQPQHF. The CDR3 region has the DNA TGTGCCAGCAGCGCCGGGACAGTCAATCAGCCCCAGCATTTT.

The gene calls are TRBV11-2 and TRBJ1-1; the match to TRBD1 covers 8 bases. V lost 0 bases, J lost 6 bases, and 18 bases stayed unmatched. The CDR3 length is 19 residues. The germline V gene has CDR1 SGHAT and CDR2 FQNNGV. CDR3 sequence (DNA): TGTGCCAGCAGCTTAGAGTACAGGGGGGGTTTAGGAGCGAATCCTGAAGCTTTCTTT. Encoded protein: CASSLEYRGGLGANPEAFF.

J is TRBJ2-3 and V is TRBV2; 9 nucleotides line up with TRBD2. The CDR3 extends over 18 amino acids. Germline loops: CDR1 SNHLY, CDR2 FYNNEI. Losses at the gene ends were 11 bases for V and 4 bases for J; bases not matched to a gene: 22. CDR3 in amino acids: CAVGAASGGWWSADTQYF. The CDR3 DNA follows: TGTGCCGTAGGGGCGGCCAGCGGGGGGTGGTGGAGCGCAGATACGCAGTATTTT.

V and J are TRBV30 and TRBJ2-1; 9 bases are shared with TRBD2. This CDR3 comprises 13 residues. The J segment lost 5 bases and the V segment lost 4 bases, leaving 3 bases of the junction unmatched. The germline gives CDR1 GTSNPN, CDR2 SVGIG (reference sequence). CDR3 in DNA: TGTGCCTGGACTAGCGGGGCTGACAATGAGCAGTTCTTC. Its protein is CAWTSGADNEQFF.

V gene TRBV29-1 combines with J gene TRBJ2-3; D might be TRBD2 (8 bases). Trimming cost V 7 bases and J 1 base, with 15 bases left between them. Germline CDR1 and CDR2: SQVTM and ANQGSEA. This CDR3 has 14 amino acids. Here the CDR3 reads CSAAGDRGTDTQYF. The CDR3 region has the DNA TGCAGCGCAGCGGGGGACAGAGGCACAGATACGCAGTATTTT.

This chain links TRBV18 with TRBJ1-5, with TRBD1 as a possible D gene (5 bases). Germline V gene sequence: CDR1 KGHSH, CDR2 LQKENI. The CDR3 sequence is 16 residues long. The ends were cut back, 2 bases at V and 5 bases at J, with 16 bases in the middle. CDR3 region: CASSPRGAAPDQPQHF. The DNA for the CDR3 is TGTGCCAGCTCACCAAGGGGCGCGGCCCCTGATCAGCCCCAGCATTTT.

A single count supports this clone. V gene TRBV5-6 combines with J gene TRBJ1-1, with D possibly matching TRBD1 (5 bases). V was pared by 1 base and J by 1 base, with 11 bases between. Germline-derived CDR1 and CDR2 are SGHDT and YYEEEE. The CDR3 length is 15 residues. The DNA for the CDR3 is TGTGCCAGCAGCTTGAATCTGGGGCCGAACACTGAAGCTTTCTTT. Protein product: CASSLNLGPNTEAFF.

This chain connects TRBV18 to TRBJ1-2; no clear D. Germline V gene lookup returns CDR1 KGHSH and CDR2 LQKENI. Trimming shortened V by 3 bases and J by 3 bases, and 11 bases separated the two germline ends. The CDR3 is 14 residues long. As DNA, the CDR3 is TGTGCCAGCTCACCGACAAATAGATACTATGGCTACACCTTC. Translating it yields CASSPTNRYYGYTF.

This chain links TRBV19 with TRBJ2-7; 7 positions agree with TRBD1. V trimming: 5 bases; J trimming: 5 bases; junction bases outside the gene matches: 9. CDR3 length: 14 residues. Germline values: CDR1 LNHDA, CDR2 SQIVND (reference sequence). The CDR3 protein is CASSANRGFNEQYF. CDR3 coding DNA: TGTGCCAGTAGTGCGAACAGGGGTTTCAACGAGCAGTACTTC.

V usage is TRBV5-4 and J usage is TRBJ2-7; D not resolved. The CDR3 totals 12 residues. Trimming took off 5 bases at V and 3 bases at J, with 9 bases between the two ends. Germline V gene data show CDR1 as SGHNT and CDR2 as YYREEE (reference sequence). The CDR3 is CASSSRNYEQYF. The CDR3 DNA sequence: TGTGCCAGCAGTTCCAGAAACTACGAGCAGTACTTC.

The rearrangement joins TRBV5-6 to TRBJ2-2; TRBD1 agrees at 12 bases. Germline values: CDR1 SGHDT, CDR2 YYEEEE. This CDR3 contains 16 residues. V trimming: 2 bases; J trimming: 7 bases; junction bases outside the gene matches: 6. In DNA form, the CDR3 reads TGTGCCAGCAGCTTTTTCGGGACAGGGGGCGGCGGGGAGCTGTTTTTT. This encodes CASSFFGTGGGGELFF.

This sequence joins TRBV5-4 and TRBJ2-7, with TRBD2 identical over 9 bases. CDR3 size: 14 residues. V shed 4 bases, J shed 1 base, and the junction held 3 bases outside the gene matches. Germline CDR1 and CDR2: SGHNT and YYREEE (reference sequence). The CDR3 here is CASSRAGGSYEQYF. CDR3 DNA sequence: TGTGCCAGCAGCCGAGCGGGGGGTTCCTACGAGCAGTACTTC.

The genes are TRBV7-2 and TRBJ1-5; tentatively, D is TRBD1 (5 bases). V gave up 1 base and J gave up 6 bases, with 13 bases separating them. This CDR3 contains 15 residues. Germline lookup yields CDR1 SGHTA and CDR2 FQGNSA. CDR3 sequence (DNA): TGTGCCAGCAGCTTAGATGGCAGGGCAAGTCAGCCCCAGCATTTT. This sequence encodes CASSLDGRASQPQHF.

This clone has a handful of counts. This sequence joins TRBV2 and TRBJ2-2; 15 nucleotides line up with TRBD2. The germline CDR1 and CDR2 sequences are SNHLY and FYNNEI. The CDR3 length is 19 residues. V lost 6 bases and J lost 1; bases outside the gene matches: 9. The CDR3 loop reads CASRGTGTSGRRNTGELFF. Here the CDR3 DNA reads TGTGCCAGCAGGGGGACCGGGACTAGCGGGAGGAGGAACACCGGGGAGCTGTTTTTT. Complete variable domain (other parts from reference TRBV2 and TRBJ2-2): EPEVTQTPSHQVTQMGQEVILRCVPISNHLYFYWYRQILGQKVEFLVSFYNNEISEKSEIFDDQFSVERPDGSNFTLKIRSTKLEDSAMYFCASRGTGTSGRRNTGELFFGEGSRLTVL.

The V and J genes are TRBV5-6 and TRBJ2-1; D is unresolved. Trimming cost V 0 bases and J 10 bases, with 11 bases left between them. The CDR3 loop spans 13 amino acids. Germline loops: CDR1 SGHDT, CDR2 YYEEEE. CDR3 coding DNA: TGTGCCAGCAGCTTGGGACGGGTTGGCGAGCAGTTCTTC. This codes for CASSLGRVGEQFF.

J is TRBJ2-3 and V is TRBV24-1, with D perhaps matching TRBD1 (5 bases). The CDR3 covers 11 residues. Trimming removed 7 bases at V and 7 bases at J, with 8 bases between. Germline V gives CDR1 KGHDR, CDR2 SFDVKD. Here the CDR3 reads CATSQGYTQYF. The CDR3 DNA follows: TGTGCCACCAGCCAGGGTTATACGCAGTATTTT.

The chain recombines TRBV10-3 with TRBJ2-2; the match to TRBD2 covers 7 bases. Germline V gene data show CDR1 as ENHRY and CDR2 as SYGVKD. The CDR3 sequence is 14 residues long. V dropped 6 bases and J dropped 5; count of bases not matched to a gene: 6. The CDR3 DNA sequence: TGTGCCATCAGGGAGCGGGAAGTGACCGGGGAGCTGTTTTTT. It translates to CAIREREVTGELFF.

This sequence joins TRBV2 and TRBJ1-6, with 7 bases that match TRBD1. CDR1 SNHLY and CDR2 FYNNEI come from the germline V gene. This CDR3 is 15 amino acids long. The junction had 11 bases not matched to a gene; V was cut back by 5 bases and J by 10 bases. The CDR3 DNA reads as TGTGCCAGCAGTACTAACAGGGGAATCGGGTCACCCCTCCACTTT. Translating it yields CASSTNRGIGSPLHF. Full variable domain (missing parts from reference TRBV2 and TRBJ1-6): EPEVTQTPSHQVTQMGQEVILRCVPISNHLYFYWYRQILGQKVEFLVSFYNNEISEKSEIFDDQFSVERPDGSNFTLKIRSTKLEDSAMYFCASSTNRGIGSPLHFGNGTRLTVT.

V and J are TRBV29-1 and TRBJ1-2; tentative D call: TRBD1 (6 bases). V was trimmed by 4 bases and J by 11 bases, leaving 20 bases between them. Per the germline V gene, CDR1 is SQVTM and CDR2 is ANQGSEA. This CDR3 is built from 13 residues. CDR3 DNA sequence: TGCAGCGTTGTTCACGGGGGGGGCCTAGGGTACACCTTC. It codes for CSVVHGGGLGYTF.

The J gene is TRBJ1-5, the V gene TRBV15; TRBD1 agrees at 8 bases. The CDR3 runs to 16 residues. The germline V gene encodes CDR1 LNHNV and CDR2 YYDKDF (reference sequence). Trimming cost V 0 bases and J 2 bases; bases outside gene matches: 3. In DNA, the CDR3 is TGTGCCACCAGCAGAGACCTGACAGGGGGCAATCAGCCCCAGCATTTT. Protein product: CATSRDLTGGNQPQHF. Using reference TRBV15 and TRBJ1-5 for the parts outside the CDR3, the full variable domain is DAMVIQNPRYQVTQFGKPVTLSCSQTLNHNVMYWYQQKSSQAPKLLFHYYDKDFNNEADTPDNFQSRRPNTSFCFLDIRSPGLGDTAMYLCATSRDLTGGNQPQHFGDGTRLSIL.

This clone was seen a single time. The CDR3 DNA sequence: TGTGCCAGCAGCCAAAGGCCCGGCGGCGGCTATGGCTACACCTTC. Its translation: CASSQRPGGGYGYTF. The V gene is TRBV3-1 (or the pseudogene TRBV3-2), the J gene TRBJ1-2; D call uncertain. The V end lost 2 bases, the J end lost 4 bases, and 14 bases lay between the germline ends. From germline, CDR1 is LGHDT and CDR2 YNNKEL (reference sequence). The CDR3 loop spans 15 amino acids.

V usage is TRBV30 and J usage is TRBJ2-7; D is ambiguous. The V end was cut by 0 bases, the J end by 3 bases, with 6 bases between. CDR3 length: 12 amino acids. Germline-derived CDR1 and CDR2 are GTSNPN and SVGIG (reference sequence). For the CDR3, the DNA is TGTGCCTGGAGTGTCTCGGGCTACGAGCAGTACTTC. Translated, it gives CAWSVSGYEQYF.

This clone was detected a few times. The genes are TRBV4-3 and TRBJ2-1, with D possibly TRBD2 on 5 matching bases. Looked up from germline, CDR1 is LGHNA and CDR2 is YSLEER. V was pared by 3 bases and J by 1 base, with 13 bases between. CDR3 length: 16 amino acids. The CDR3 here is CASSHQLADSYNEQFF. The CDR3 nucleotides read TGCGCCAGCAGCCACCAGCTAGCTGATTCCTACAATGAGCAGTTCTTC.

This clone was seen a single time. The chain links TRBV5-4 to TRBJ2-3; weak D call: TRBD2 (5 bases). Trimming stripped 2 bases from V and 0 bases from J, with 10 bases between. The germline gives CDR1 SGHNT, CDR2 YYREEE (reference sequence). This CDR3 is built from 15 residues. In DNA form, the CDR3 reads TGTGCCAGCAGCTTCGAGGGAGCTAGCACAGATACGCAGTATTTT. It is translated as CASSFEGASTDTQYF.

This chain connects TRBV6-6 to TRBJ2-5; 10 bases align to TRBD1. Germline CDR1 and CDR2: MNHNY and SVGAGI (reference sequence). CDR3 size: 13 residues. The ends lost 9 bases at V and 5 bases at J; junction bases unmatched: 6. The CDR3 sequence is CASGMDRGETQYF. In nucleotides, the CDR3 is TGTGCCAGTGGGATGGACAGGGGGGAGACCCAGTACTTC.

The V gene is TRBV6-5, the J gene TRBJ2-2; 8 positions match TRBD1. V was pared by 5 bases and J by 6 bases, with 8 bases of the junction left unmatched. CDR1 MNHEY and CDR2 SVGAGI come from the germline V gene. The CDR3 has 15 amino acids. CDR3 region: CASSTGQGSAGELFF. The CDR3 nucleotides read TGTGCCAGCAGTACAGGACAGGGATCGGCCGGGGAGCTGTTTTTT.

V usage is TRBV28 and J usage is TRBJ1-4; 8 positions agree with TRBD1. Germline lookup yields CDR1 MDHEN and CDR2 SYDVKM. This CDR3 has 15 amino acids. V gave up 6 bases and J gave up 7 bases; unmatched junction bases: 10. CDR3 in amino acids: CASSHQGAGGEKLFF. The CDR3 region has the DNA TGTGCCAGCAGCCATCAGGGGGCTGGGGGTGAAAAACTGTTTTTT.

The J gene is TRBJ2-2, the V gene TRBV5-1, with D possibly being TRBD2 (7 bases). V lost 0 bases and J lost 4, with 19 bases in between. Germline CDR1 reads SGHRS; CDR2 reads YFSETQ. The CDR3 consists of 18 residues. In nucleotides, the CDR3 is TGCGCCAGCAGCTTGGTCCGGGGGCTAGCGGCCGTCACCGGGGAGCTGTTTTTT. Translated: CASSLVRGLAAVTGELFF.

The chain uses TRBV19 and TRBJ2-1, with a weak D call TRBD2 (7 bases). Germline CDR1 LNHDA, CDR2 SQIVND (reference sequence). CDR3 length: 15 residues. The V end lost 3 bases, the J end lost 5 bases, and 14 bases lay between the germline ends. CDR3 sequence (DNA): TGTGCCAGTAGTATCACCGCGGGGGCCAACAATGAGCAGTTCTTC. Translated, it gives CASSITAGANNEQFF.

The chain has TRBV24-1 and TRBJ2-5; 8 nucleotides line up with TRBD2. The CDR3 contains 15 residues. The germline CDR1 and CDR2 sequences are KGHDR and SFDVKD. Germline trimming cut 9 bases from V and 5 bases from J; bases unmatched to any gene: 13. CDR3: CATARTSGLGETQYF. The CDR3 DNA follows: TGTGCCACCGCGCGAACTAGCGGATTGGGCGAGACCCAGTACTTC.

CDR3 nucleotides: TGTGCCAGCACGGGGAGCTCCTACAATGAGCAGTTCTTC. Residues: CASTGSSYNEQFF. The chain has TRBV12-3 or TRBV12-4 and TRBJ2-1, with D possibly TRBD2 on 5 matching bases. CDR3 length: 13 amino acids. With 7 bases removed from V and 0 bases from J, the gap between germline ends came to 7 bases.

The CDR3 loop is CAWTPLAVDNEQFF. The CDR3 DNA follows: TGTGCCTGGACCCCGCTAGCGGTGGACAATGAGCAGTTCTTC. This chain uses TRBV30 with TRBJ2-1; 7 bases line up with TRBD2. The CDR3 is 14 residues long. The J segment lost 5 bases and the V segment lost 4 bases, leaving 8 bases of the junction unmatched. Per the germline V gene, CDR1 is GTSNPN and CDR2 is SVGIG (reference sequence). The whole variable domain, remainder taken from reference TRBV30 and TRBJ2-1, is SQTIHQWPATLVQPVGSPLSLECTVEGTSNPNLYWYRQAAGRGLQLLFYSVGIGQISSEVPQNLSASRPQDRQFILSSKKLLLSDSGFYLCAWTPLAVDNEQFFGPGTRLTVL.